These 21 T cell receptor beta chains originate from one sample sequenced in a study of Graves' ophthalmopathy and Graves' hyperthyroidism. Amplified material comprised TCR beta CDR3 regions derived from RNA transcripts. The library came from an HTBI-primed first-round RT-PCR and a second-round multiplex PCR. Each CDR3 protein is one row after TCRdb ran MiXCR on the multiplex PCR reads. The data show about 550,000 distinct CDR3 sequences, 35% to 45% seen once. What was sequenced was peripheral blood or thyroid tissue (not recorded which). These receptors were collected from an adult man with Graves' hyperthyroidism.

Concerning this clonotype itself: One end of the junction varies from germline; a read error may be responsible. CDR3 sequence reads: CASTPRTGAYGQYF. Written as DNA, the CDR3 is TGTGCCAGCACCCCCCGGACAGGGGCCTACGGGCAGTACTTC. The chain links TRBV12-3 or TRBV12-4 to TRBJ2-7; 9 bases map to TRBD1. The CDR3 covers 14 residues.

The CDR3 loop is CASRFRSYEQYF. The DNA of the CDR3 is TGTGCCAGCAGATTCAGGTCCTACGAGCAGTACTTC. The rearrangement uses TRBV2 and TRBJ2-7; D is unclear. Trimming took 6 bases from V and 1 from J, leaving 7 bases between them. The CDR3 totals 12 residues. The germline gives CDR1 SNHLY, CDR2 FYNNEI.

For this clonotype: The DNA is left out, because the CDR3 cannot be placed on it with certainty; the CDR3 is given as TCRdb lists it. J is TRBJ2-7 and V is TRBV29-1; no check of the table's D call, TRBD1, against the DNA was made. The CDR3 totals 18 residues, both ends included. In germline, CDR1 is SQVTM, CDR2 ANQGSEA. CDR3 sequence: CSVGQGAEASYTFGEQYF.

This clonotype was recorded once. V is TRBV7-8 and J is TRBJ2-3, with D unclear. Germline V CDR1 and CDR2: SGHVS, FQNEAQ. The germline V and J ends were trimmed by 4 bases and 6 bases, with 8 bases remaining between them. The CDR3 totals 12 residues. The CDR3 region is CASSSPPDTQYF. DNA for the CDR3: TGTGCCAGCAGCTCGCCCCCGGATACGCAGTATTTT.

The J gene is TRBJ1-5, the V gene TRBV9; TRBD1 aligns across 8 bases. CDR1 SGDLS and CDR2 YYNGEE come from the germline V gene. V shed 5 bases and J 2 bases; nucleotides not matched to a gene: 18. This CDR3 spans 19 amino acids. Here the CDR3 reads CASRSDRVGRGSRNQPQHF. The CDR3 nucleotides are TGTGCCAGCAGGTCGGACAGGGTTGGCAGGGGGAGTCGCAATCAGCCCCAGCATTTT. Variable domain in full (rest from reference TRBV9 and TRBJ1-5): DSGVTQTPKHLITATGQRVTLRCSPRSGDLSVYWYQQSLDQGLQFLIQYYNGEERAKGNILERFSAQQFPDLHSELNLSSLELGDSALYFCASRSDRVGRGSRNQPQHFGDGTRLSIL.

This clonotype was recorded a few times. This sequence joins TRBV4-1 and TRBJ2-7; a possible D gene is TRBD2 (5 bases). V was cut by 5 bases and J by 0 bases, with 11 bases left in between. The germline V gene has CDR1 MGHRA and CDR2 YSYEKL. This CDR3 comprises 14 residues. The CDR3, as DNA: TGCGCCAGCAGCTTCCGGGAAGGCTCCTACGAGCAGTACTTC. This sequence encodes CASSFREGSYEQYF.

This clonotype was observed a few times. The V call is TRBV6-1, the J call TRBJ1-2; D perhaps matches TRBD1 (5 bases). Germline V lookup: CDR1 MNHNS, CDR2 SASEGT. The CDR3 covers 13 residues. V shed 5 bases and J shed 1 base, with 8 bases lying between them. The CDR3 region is CASSYDSNYGYTF. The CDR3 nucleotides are TGTGCCAGCAGTTATGACAGTAACTATGGCTACACCTTC.

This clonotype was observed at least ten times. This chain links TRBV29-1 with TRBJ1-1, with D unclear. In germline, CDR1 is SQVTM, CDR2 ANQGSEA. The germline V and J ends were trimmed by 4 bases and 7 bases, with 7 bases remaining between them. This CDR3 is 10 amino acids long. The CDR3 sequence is CSVVKGEAFF. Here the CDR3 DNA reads TGCAGCGTTGTCAAGGGTGAAGCTTTCTTT. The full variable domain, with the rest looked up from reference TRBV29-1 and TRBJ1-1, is SAVISQKPSRDICQRGTSLTIQCQVDSQVTMMFWYRQQPGQSLTLIATANQGSEATYESGFVIDKFPISRPNLTFSTLTVSNMSPEDSSIYLCSVVKGEAFFGQGTRLTVV.

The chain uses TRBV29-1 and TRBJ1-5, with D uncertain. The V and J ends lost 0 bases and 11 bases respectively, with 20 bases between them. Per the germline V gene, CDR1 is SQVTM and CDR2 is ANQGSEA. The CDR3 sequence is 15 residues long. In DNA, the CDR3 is TGCAGCGTTGAAGAAAACGGGAGTCGCGGGGAGACCCAGCATTTT. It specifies CSVEENGSRGETQHF.

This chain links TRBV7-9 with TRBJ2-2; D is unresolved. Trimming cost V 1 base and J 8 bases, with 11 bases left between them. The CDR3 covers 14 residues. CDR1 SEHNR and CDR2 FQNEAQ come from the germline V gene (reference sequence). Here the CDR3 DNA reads TGTGCCAGCAGCTTAGAGGGTTCGGAGGGGGAGCTGTTTTTT. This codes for CASSLEGSEGELFF.

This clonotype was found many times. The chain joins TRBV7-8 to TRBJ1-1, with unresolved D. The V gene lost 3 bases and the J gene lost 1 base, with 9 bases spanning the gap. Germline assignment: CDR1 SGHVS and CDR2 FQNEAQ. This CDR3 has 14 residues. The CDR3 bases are TGTGCCAGCAGCTTGGGGAGGGCGAACACTGAAGCTTTCTTT. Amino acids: CASSLGRANTEAFF.

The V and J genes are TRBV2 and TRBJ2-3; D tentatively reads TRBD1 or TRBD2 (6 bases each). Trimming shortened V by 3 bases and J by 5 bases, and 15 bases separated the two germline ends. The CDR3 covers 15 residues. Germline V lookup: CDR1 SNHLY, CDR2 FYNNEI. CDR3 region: CASSDPGRGGDTQYF. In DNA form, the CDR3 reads TGTGCCAGCAGTGATCCTGGCAGGGGAGGAGATACGCAGTATTTT.

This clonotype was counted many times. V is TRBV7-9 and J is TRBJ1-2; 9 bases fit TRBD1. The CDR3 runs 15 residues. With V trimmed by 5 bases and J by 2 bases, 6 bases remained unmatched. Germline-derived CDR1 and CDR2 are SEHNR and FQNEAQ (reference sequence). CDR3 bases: TGTGCCAGCAGCCTAAGGGGGACAGGGAACTATGGCTACACCTTC. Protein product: CASSLRGTGNYGYTF.

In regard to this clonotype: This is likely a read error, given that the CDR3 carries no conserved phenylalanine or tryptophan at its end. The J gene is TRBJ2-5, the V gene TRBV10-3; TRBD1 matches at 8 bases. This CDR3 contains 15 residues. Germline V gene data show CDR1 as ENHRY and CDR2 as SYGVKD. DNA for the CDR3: TGTGCCAGCAGTAAAAGACAGGGGTCGGGAGAGACCCAGTACTCC. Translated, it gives CASSKRQGSGETQYS.

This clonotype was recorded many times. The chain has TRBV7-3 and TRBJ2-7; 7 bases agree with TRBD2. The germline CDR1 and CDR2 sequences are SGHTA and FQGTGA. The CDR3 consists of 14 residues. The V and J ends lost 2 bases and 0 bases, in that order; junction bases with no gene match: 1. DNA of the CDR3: TGTGCCAGCAGCTTATGGGGGGGCTCCTACGAGCAGTACTTC. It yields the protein CASSLWGGSYEQYF.

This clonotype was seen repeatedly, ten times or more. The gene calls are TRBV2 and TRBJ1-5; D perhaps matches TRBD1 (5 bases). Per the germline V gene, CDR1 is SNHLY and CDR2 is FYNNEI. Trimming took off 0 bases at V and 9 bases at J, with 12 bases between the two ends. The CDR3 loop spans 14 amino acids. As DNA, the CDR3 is TGTGCCAGCAGTGAAGCCGGTTTCCAGGGGCCCCAGCATTTT. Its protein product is CASSEAGFQGPQHF.

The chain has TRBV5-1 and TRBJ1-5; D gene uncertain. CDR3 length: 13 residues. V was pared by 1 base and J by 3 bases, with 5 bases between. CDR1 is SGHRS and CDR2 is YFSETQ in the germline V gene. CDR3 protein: CASSLPVNQPQHF. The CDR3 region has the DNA TGCGCCAGCAGCTTGCCTGTCAATCAGCCCCAGCATTTT.

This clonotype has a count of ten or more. As DNA, the CDR3 is TGTGCCAGCAGCCTTGGACGGTCGAATTCACCCCTCCACTTT. Its translation is CASSLGRSNSPLHF. The chain uses TRBV5-6 and TRBJ1-6; no definite D call. The CDR3 sequence is 14 residues long. V lost 4 bases, J lost 7 bases, and 12 bases lay in between. The germline V gene encodes CDR1 SGHDT and CDR2 YYEEEE.

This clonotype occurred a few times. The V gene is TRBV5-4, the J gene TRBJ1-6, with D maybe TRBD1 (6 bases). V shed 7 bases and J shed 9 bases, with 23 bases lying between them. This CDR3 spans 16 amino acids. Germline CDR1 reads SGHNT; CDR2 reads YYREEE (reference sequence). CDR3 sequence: CASELRPGTSGSPLHF. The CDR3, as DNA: TGTGCCAGCGAGCTCCGGCCCGGGACATCAGGTTCACCCCTCCACTTT.

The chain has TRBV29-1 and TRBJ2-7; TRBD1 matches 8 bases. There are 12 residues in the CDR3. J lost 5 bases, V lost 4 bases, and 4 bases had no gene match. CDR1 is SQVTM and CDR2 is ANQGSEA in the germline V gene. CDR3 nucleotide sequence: TGCAGCGTTGGGACAGGGAGCGACGAGCAGTACTTC. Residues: CSVGTGSDEQYF.

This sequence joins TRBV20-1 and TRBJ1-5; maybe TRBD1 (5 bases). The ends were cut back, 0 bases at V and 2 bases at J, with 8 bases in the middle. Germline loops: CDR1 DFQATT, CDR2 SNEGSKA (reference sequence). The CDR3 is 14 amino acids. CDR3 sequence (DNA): TGCAGTGCTAGAGATCTGGGGGGCAATCAGCCCCAGCATTTT. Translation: CSARDLGGNQPQHF.